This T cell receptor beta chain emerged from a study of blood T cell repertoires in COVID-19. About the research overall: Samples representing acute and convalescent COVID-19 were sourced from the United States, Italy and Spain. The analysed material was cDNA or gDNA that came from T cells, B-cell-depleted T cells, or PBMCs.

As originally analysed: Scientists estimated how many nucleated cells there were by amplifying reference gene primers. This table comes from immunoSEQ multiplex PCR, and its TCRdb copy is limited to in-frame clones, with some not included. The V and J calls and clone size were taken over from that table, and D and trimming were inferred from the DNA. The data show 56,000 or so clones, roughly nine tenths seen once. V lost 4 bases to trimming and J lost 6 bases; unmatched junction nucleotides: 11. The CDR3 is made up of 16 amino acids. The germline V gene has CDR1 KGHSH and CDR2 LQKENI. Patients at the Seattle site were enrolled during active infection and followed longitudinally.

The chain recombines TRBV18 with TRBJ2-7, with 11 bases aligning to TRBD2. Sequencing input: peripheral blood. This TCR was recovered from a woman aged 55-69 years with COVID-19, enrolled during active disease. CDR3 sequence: CASSHGLAGGPGEQYF. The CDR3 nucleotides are TGTGCCAGCTCACACGGACTAGCGGGTGGGCCGGGCGAGCAGTACTTC.